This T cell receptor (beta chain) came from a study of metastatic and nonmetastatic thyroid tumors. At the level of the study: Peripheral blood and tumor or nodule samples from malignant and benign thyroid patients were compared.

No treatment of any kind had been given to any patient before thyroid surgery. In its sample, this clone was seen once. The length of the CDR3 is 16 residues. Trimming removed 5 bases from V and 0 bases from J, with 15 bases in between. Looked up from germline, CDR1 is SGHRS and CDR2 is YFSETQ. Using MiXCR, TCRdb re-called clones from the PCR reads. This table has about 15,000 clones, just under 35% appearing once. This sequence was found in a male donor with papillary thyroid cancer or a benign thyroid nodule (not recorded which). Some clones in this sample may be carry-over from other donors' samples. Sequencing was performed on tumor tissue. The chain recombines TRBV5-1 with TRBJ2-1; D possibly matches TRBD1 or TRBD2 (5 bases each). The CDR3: CASRPTQGRSYNEQFF. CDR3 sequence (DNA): TGCGCCAGCAGGCCCACGCAGGGACGCTCCTACAATGAGCAGTTCTTC.